This T cell receptor beta chain is drawn from a study of PD-L1 blockade in urothelial cancer. TCRdb keeps only in-frame clones here, not all; method: immunoSEQ multiplex PCR. The table records about 49,000 clones, approximately 90% of them present only once. CDR3 length equals 15 residues. CDR1 SGHRS and CDR2 YFSETQ come from the germline V gene. V was clipped by 0 bases and J by 0 bases; unmatched bases: 3. Patients' cancers were locally advanced or metastatic urothelial carcinomas. V is TRBV5-1 and J is TRBJ2-7, with 7 bases aligning to TRBD1. The starting material was PBMCs, obtained around atezolizumab (anti-PD-L1) treatment. This TCR came from a man between 60 and 70 years old with urothelial cancer. This CDR3 is CASSLAGQSSYEQYF. The CDR3 nucleotides are TGCGCCAGCAGCTTGGCGGGACAGAGCTCCTACGAGCAGTACTTC.